These T cell receptor beta chains were read from a single sample in a study of blood T cell repertoires in COVID-19. Only in-frame clones appear in the TCRdb table, and some are missing; sequencing was by immunoSEQ multiplex PCR. The sample shows around 150,000 clones, 92% of them seen only once. Sequencing was performed on peripheral blood. Receptors were obtained from a man younger than 45 with COVID-19, enrolled during active disease. Both conserved end residues are part of each CDR3. Each record gives: CDR3 length, clone size, V gene, CDR3 protein. Some rows have no size entry. The others give once, few or many, or a class for an expanded clone.

CDR3 length: 14
clone size: -
V gene: TRBV18
CDR3 protein: CASSSGQPPIEAFF

CDR3 length: 16
clone size: -
V gene: TRBV12-5
CDR3 protein: CASGSPSGQGNYGYTF

CDR3 length: 15
clone size: -
V gene: TRBV19
CDR3 protein: CASSIGLGQGGEAFF

CDR3 length: 14
clone size: -
V gene: TRBV18
CDR3 protein: CASSPLAGLNEQYF

CDR3 length: 18
clone size: -
V gene: TRBV6-2/TRBV6-3
CDR3 protein: CASSYFRTGRVPASGYTF

CDR3 length: 16
clone size: -
V gene: TRBV7-2
CDR3 protein: CASSLGIAGGEDTQYF

CDR3 length: 17
clone size: -
V gene: TRBV27
CDR3 protein: CASSLTPLGGAYYGYTF

CDR3 length: 15
clone size: few
V gene: TRBV6-5
CDR3 protein: CATVPGQPSTDTQYF

CDR3 length: 15
clone size: -
V gene: TRBV7-2
CDR3 protein: CASSLGGVMNTEAFF

CDR3 length: 16
clone size: -
V gene: TRBV19
CDR3 protein: CASSIGYRVRDQPQHF

CDR3 length: 14
clone size: -
V gene: TRBV20-1
CDR3 protein: CSASKRLTNEKLFF

CDR3 length: 15
clone size: few
V gene: TRBV7-9
CDR3 protein: CASSDIRVDLAPLHF

CDR3 length: 14
clone size: -
V gene: TRBV19
CDR3 protein: CASSLQGSGSPLHF

CDR3 length: 15
clone size: -
V gene: TRBV5-1
CDR3 protein: CASSLGTPSNYGYTF

CDR3 length: 19
clone size: -
V gene: TRBV15
CDR3 protein: CATSPSPGLAGGDGETQYF

CDR3 length: 15
clone size: -
V gene: TRBV10-3
CDR3 protein: CAISGEQGAGSPLHF

CDR3 length: 13
clone size: -
V gene: TRBV14
CDR3 protein: CASSHGMNTEAFF

CDR3 length: 13
clone size: once
V gene: TRBV11-3
CDR3 protein: CASSLGQSYEQYF

CDR3 length: 13
clone size: -
V gene: TRBV12-5
CDR3 protein: CASVARGYTEAFF

CDR3 length: 13
clone size: -
V gene: TRBV12-3/TRBV12-4
CDR3 protein: CASSRQGKETQYF

CDR3 length: 14
clone size: -
V gene: TRBV6-5
CDR3 protein: CASRLQGGAGELFF

CDR3 length: 14
clone size: -
V gene: TRBV5-4
CDR3 protein: CASSQATGANVLTF

CDR3 length: 12
clone size: few
V gene: TRBV12-3/TRBV12-4
CDR3 protein: CASMRESYGYTF

CDR3 length: 12
clone size: -
V gene: TRBV19
CDR3 protein: CASTPGGTEAFF

CDR3 length: 17
clone size: -
V gene: TRBV5-1
CDR3 protein: CASSLGWTARGYEKLFF

CDR3 length: 13
clone size: -
V gene: TRBV12-3/TRBV12-4
CDR3 protein: CASTLGQGNGYTF

CDR3 length: 13
clone size: -
V gene: TRBV10-3
CDR3 protein: CAISVGRGNTIYF

CDR3 length: 16
clone size: -
V gene: TRBV7-9
CDR3 protein: CASSQGGQVYNSPLHF

CDR3 length: 13
clone size: -
V gene: TRBV12-3/TRBV12-4
CDR3 protein: CASSFQGYYGYTF

CDR3 length: 15
clone size: -
V gene: TRBV28
CDR3 protein: CASSFSSGRRHEQYF

CDR3 length: 18
clone size: -
V gene: TRBV5-6
CDR3 protein: CASIPYARLAGGSVGQFF

CDR3 length: 15
clone size: -
V gene: TRBV6-5
CDR3 protein: CASSLQGPRGSPLHF

CDR3 length: 15
clone size: -
V gene: TRBV11-3
CDR3 protein: CASSSSSGSWDTQYF

CDR3 length: 13
clone size: -
V gene: TRBV7-2
CDR3 protein: CASSATLNTEAFF

CDR3 length: 16
clone size: -
V gene: TRBV27
CDR3 protein: CASSPLRTGLPGELFF

CDR3 length: 16
clone size: few
V gene: TRBV7-9
CDR3 protein: CASSTRQGVNGNTIYF

CDR3 length: 15
clone size: -
V gene: TRBV10-3
CDR3 protein: CAISPHGATNEKLFF

CDR3 length: 15
clone size: -
V gene: TRBV6-6
CDR3 protein: CASSYWSQVGDEQYF

CDR3 length: 18
clone size: -
V gene: TRBV3-1/TRBV3-2
CDR3 protein: CASSQERAQGASSYGYTF

CDR3 length: 14
clone size: -
V gene: TRBV23-1
CDR3 protein: CASSQRDTNTEAFF

CDR3 length: 13
clone size: -
V gene: TRBV18
CDR3 protein: CASSLTRDTEAFF

CDR3 length: 19
clone size: -
V gene: TRBV6-2/TRBV6-3
CDR3 protein: CASSYSIGQGAENTGELFF

CDR3 length: 14
clone size: -
V gene: TRBV3-1/TRBV3-2
CDR3 protein: CASSQDRAANGYTF

CDR3 length: 17
clone size: -
V gene: TRBV4-3
CDR3 protein: CASSQDSGGRSGNTIYF

CDR3 length: 15
clone size: -
V gene: TRBV4-3
CDR3 protein: CASSQGLTAYYEQYF

CDR3 length: 14
clone size: -
V gene: TRBV6-5
CDR3 protein: CAVRGLSGITEAFF

CDR3 length: 13
clone size: -
V gene: TRBV20-1
CDR3 protein: CSASPTGGYGYTF

CDR3 length: 14
clone size: -
V gene: TRBV6-1
CDR3 protein: CASRDRGGNSPLHF

CDR3 length: 15
clone size: -
V gene: TRBV5-3
CDR3 protein: CASDGTGSFIYGYTF

CDR3 length: 14
clone size: once
V gene: TRBV5-6
CDR3 protein: CASSLAGHTGELFF

CDR3 length: 14
clone size: -
V gene: TRBV4-1
CDR3 protein: CASSQGAVNTEAFF

CDR3 length: 15
clone size: -
V gene: TRBV4-3
CDR3 protein: CASSQVRGAYNEQFF